The source of this TCR beta chain is a study of cytomegalovirus exposure and HLA in healthy donors. The donors gave bone marrow, and they were healthy. Primers included in the PCR were 60 Vbeta and 13 Jbeta primers. Produced via immunoSEQ multiplex PCR; TCRdb's table is partial and in-frame only. This sample has about 140,000 clones; 75% to 80% occur once, and the top ten carry 1.5% to 2%. In germline, CDR1 is LNHDA, CDR2 SQIVND (reference sequence). This CDR3 has 17 amino acids. V was clipped by 5 bases and J by 0 bases; unmatched bases: 6. Worth noting for this clone: Its specificity is not known.

Whole-study findings and limits: Productive rates of about 90% or about 30% were seen for most TCR beta V segments in an earlier analysis. Immune exposure information comprised only CMV serostatus. Most CMV-associated TCR beta chains appeared HLA-restricted in a later analysis.

This receptor was taken from a female donor in good health and CMV-seronegative. The chain couples TRBV19 to TRBJ2-1; 11 bases fit TRBD2. Sequencing used PBMCs. In DNA form, the CDR3 reads TGTGCCAGTAGTGTGGTAGCGGGGGGGAGCTCCTACAATGAGCAGTTCTTC. Translating gives CASSVVAGGSSYNEQFF.